One and the same sample provided the 26 T cell receptor beta chains below, sequenced in a study of CD8+ T cells in alopecia areata. After isolation, RNA underwent reverse transcription to generate cDNA as the sequencing template. The protocol was immunoSEQ multiplex PCR, while the TCRdb copy is restricted to in-frame clones and leaves out a portion. The sample records 180,000 or so clones, approximately 53% being singletons. Treatment of the sample: oral pan-JAK inhibitor, 5-10 mg twice daily. Sequenced here: CD8+ T cells sorted from blood, sampled at week 24, from a patient treated with tofacitinib. The receptors here all came from a human donor with alopecia areata.

Note on this clone: Other DNA sequences in this sample translate to the same CDR3. The chain is built from TRBV30 and TRBJ1-4, with unresolved D. This CDR3 has 11 residues. The germline V gene has CDR1 GTSNPN and CDR2 SVGIG (reference sequence). Trimming shortened V by 4 bases and J by 8 bases, and 8 bases separated the two germline ends. CDR3 sequence reads: CAWTDGEKLFF. For the CDR3, the DNA is TGTGCCTGGACAGATGGGGAAAAACTGTTTTTT.

V usage is TRBV11-2 and J usage is TRBJ1-4; 8 nucleotides align to TRBD1. The CDR3 is 14 residues long. The V gene's germline CDR1 is SGHAT and CDR2 FQNNGV. The junction had 2 bases not matched to a gene; V was cut back by 5 bases and J by 3 bases. DNA for the CDR3: TGTGCCAGCAGCGCGGGACAGGCTAATGAAAAACTGTTTTTT. Protein sequence: CASSAGQANEKLFF.

The chain combines TRBV15 with TRBJ2-7, with 11 bases aligning to TRBD1. V lost 5 bases to trimming and J lost 2 bases; unmatched junction nucleotides: 2. The CDR3 runs to 14 residues. The germline V gene encodes CDR1 LNHNV and CDR2 YYDKDF (reference sequence). DNA for the CDR3: TGTGCCACCAGCGAGGGACAGGGGGCCTACGAGCAGTACTTC. It is translated as CATSEGQGAYEQYF.

This clone was recorded a few times. J is TRBJ2-6 and V is TRBV27, with D tentatively TRBD2 (5 bases). The CDR3 is 16 amino acids. Trimming left V 3 bases short and J 3 bases short, with 12 bases between. CDR1 is MNHEY and CDR2 is SMNVEV in the germline V gene (reference sequence). As DNA, the CDR3 is TGTGCCAGCAGTTTTGACGGAGGCCGTGGGGCCAACGTCCTGACTTTC. Translated: CASSFDGGRGANVLTF.

V gene TRBV5-6 combines with J gene TRBJ2-7; perhaps TRBD1 as D (6 bases). Trimming cost V 3 bases and J 3 bases, with 10 bases left between them. From germline, CDR1 is SGHDT and CDR2 YYEEEE. The CDR3 loop spans 13 amino acids. Here the CDR3 reads CASSYQGNYEQYF. Written as DNA, the CDR3 is TGTGCCAGCAGCTATCAGGGGAACTACGAGCAGTACTTC.

In this sample, this clone turned up a few times. The genes are TRBV5-6 and TRBJ2-1, with TRBD2 identical over 8 bases. The CDR3 totals 12 residues. CDR1 and CDR2 (germline): SGHDT, YYEEEE. The ends lost 3 bases at V and 10 bases at J; junction bases unmatched: 3. The CDR3 spells CASSSASGEQFF. The CDR3 bases are TGTGCCAGCAGCTCTGCTAGCGGGGAGCAGTTCTTC.

This clone was counted between two and nine times. The V call is TRBV7-2, the J call TRBJ2-5; D is unresolved. The CDR3 is 15 amino acids. The V gene's germline CDR1 is SGHTA and CDR2 FQGNSA. Trimming left V 0 bases short and J 2 bases short, with 10 bases between. This CDR3 is CASSLAAWQQETQYF. CDR3 coding DNA: TGTGCCAGCAGCTTAGCGGCATGGCAGCAAGAGACCCAGTACTTC.

This sequence joins TRBV7-2 and TRBJ2-4; 9 bases align to TRBD1. This CDR3 has 15 residues. V shed 5 bases, J shed 4 bases, and the junction held 6 bases outside the gene matches. In germline, CDR1 is SGHTA, CDR2 FQGNSA. CDR3 in DNA: TGTGCCAGCAGCCCCGGGACAGGGCAGAAAAACATTCAGTACTTC. It is translated as CASSPGTGQKNIQYF.

Worth noting for this clone: Within the sample, other DNA sequences also encode this same CDR3. The chain is built from TRBV29-1 and TRBJ2-7, with no clear D. The ends were cut back, 0 bases at V and 4 bases at J, with 4 bases in the middle. The CDR3 consists of 11 residues. Germline values: CDR1 SQVTM, CDR2 ANQGSEA. The CDR3 DNA reads as TGCAGCGTTGAAGATTCTTACGAGCAGTACTTC. Protein sequence: CSVEDSYEQYF.

This chain uses TRBV19 with TRBJ1-1; D remains unclear. Trimming shortened V by 1 base and J by 1 base, and 7 bases separated the two germline ends. Looked up from germline, CDR1 is LNHDA and CDR2 is SQIVND (reference sequence). This CDR3 has 14 amino acids. CDR3: CASSIGKGNTEAFF. The CDR3 region has the DNA TGTGCCAGTAGTATAGGGAAGGGGAACACTGAAGCTTTCTTT.

This sequence joins TRBV15 and TRBJ1-6; 7 bases align to TRBD1. The ends lost 3 bases at V and 9 bases at J; junction bases unmatched: 5. CDR1 and CDR2 from the germline V gene are LNHNV and YYDKDF (reference sequence). The CDR3 covers 14 residues. For the CDR3, the DNA is TGTGCCACCAGCAGTACCAGGGGGGGTTCACCCCTCCACTTT. This codes for CATSSTRGGSPLHF.

This clone has a handful of counts. The V call is TRBV4-3, the J call TRBJ2-2, with D tentatively TRBD2 (6 bases). This CDR3 has 16 residues. V lost 0 bases and J lost 7, with 15 bases in between. Germline CDR1 is LGHNA and CDR2 is YSLEER. The DNA for the CDR3 is TGCGCCAGCAGCCAAGATAGGAGGGGCAACGGCGGGGAGCTGTTTTTT. Translated: CASSQDRRGNGGELFF.

The gene calls are TRBV2 and TRBJ1-1; D unresolved. V was shortened by 2 bases and J by 1 base, with 5 bases between the two germline ends. Germline V gives CDR1 SNHLY, CDR2 FYNNEI. There are 13 residues in the CDR3. The CDR3 loop reads CASSERTNTEAFF. CDR3 bases: TGTGCCAGCAGTGAAAGGACGAACACTGAAGCTTTCTTT.

The chain carries TRBV18 and TRBJ2-5; 8 nucleotides match TRBD1. In germline, CDR1 is KGHSH, CDR2 LQKENI. The CDR3 consists of 16 residues. J gave up 2 bases and V 3 bases, and 8 bases lay outside the gene matches. The CDR3 nucleotides are TGTGCCAGCTCACCTCTGGACAGGGCCCAACAAGAGACCCAGTACTTC. It is translated as CASSPLDRAQQETQYF.

The genes are TRBV7-8 and TRBJ2-2; a possible D gene is TRBD1 (5 bases). Germline values: CDR1 SGHVS, CDR2 FQNEAQ. With 1 base removed from V and 0 bases from J, the gap between germline ends came to 12 bases. CDR3 size: 17 residues. The CDR3 spells CASSLVIGQTNTGELFF. The CDR3 nucleotides read TGTGCCAGCAGCTTAGTAATTGGACAAACGAACACCGGGGAGCTGTTTTTT.

This clone was counted between two and nine times. For the CDR3, the DNA is TGCGCCAGCAGCTACCGGGACAGGGAAGGAGATACGCAGTATTTT. Protein sequence: CASSYRDREGDTQYF. The chain links TRBV5-1 to TRBJ2-3; TRBD1 matches at 9 bases. V lost 3 bases, J lost 5 bases, and 7 bases stayed unmatched. The CDR3 has 15 amino acids. Germline V gene lookup returns CDR1 SGHRS and CDR2 YFSETQ.

This clone was observed a handful of times. J is TRBJ1-5 and V is TRBV27; D not certain. Germline V lookup: CDR1 MNHEY, CDR2 SMNVEV (reference sequence). The CDR3 contains 14 residues. V lost 4 bases to trimming and J lost 4 bases, with 11 bases between them. Written as DNA, the CDR3 is TGTGCCAGCAGTTACTCTACGGGGAATCAGCCCCAGCATTTT. Its translation is CASSYSTGNQPQHF.

The rearrangement links TRBV30 to TRBJ2-3; 11 bases map to TRBD2. The CDR3 length is 14 residues. V lost 4 bases to trimming and J lost 5 bases; unmatched junction nucleotides: 5. The germline CDR1 and CDR2 sequences are GTSNPN and SVGIG (reference sequence). CDR3 sequence reads: CAWTGTSGGDTQYF. The CDR3 DNA follows: TGTGCCTGGACCGGGACTAGCGGAGGAGATACGCAGTATTTT.

The V call is TRBV5-1, the J call TRBJ2-1, with D perhaps TRBD2 (5 bases). The CDR3 covers 13 residues. V lost 3 bases and J lost 3, with 7 bases in between. CDR1 is SGHRS, CDR2 YFSETQ, per germline. In DNA, the CDR3 is TGCGCCAGCAGCTACACTAGCTACAATGAGCAGTTCTTC. The encoded protein is CASSYTSYNEQFF.

This clone has only a few counts. The J gene is TRBJ2-7, the V gene TRBV13; the match to TRBD1 covers 8 bases. CDR3 length equals 14 residues. V was pared by 5 bases and J by 5 bases, with 8 bases of the junction left unmatched. The V gene's germline CDR1 is PRHDT and CDR2 FYEKMQ (reference sequence). The CDR3 spells CASSNSGGIDEQYF. For the CDR3, the DNA is TGTGCCAGCAGCAACTCAGGGGGCATCGACGAGCAGTACTTC.

The chain joins TRBV9 to TRBJ2-7; TRBD1 matches at 9 bases. CDR1 is SGDLS, CDR2 YYNGEE, per germline. The CDR3 is 12 residues long. Trimming took 5 bases from V and 5 from J; bases not matched to a gene: 2. The CDR3 DNA sequence: TGTGCCAGCAGTGGACAGGGGAACGAGCAGTACTTC. Its translation is CASSGQGNEQYF.

The gene calls are TRBV5-1 and TRBJ1-6, with no clear D. The CDR3 sequence is 17 residues long. The germline gives CDR1 SGHRS, CDR2 YFSETQ. Trimming left V 1 base short and J 5 bases short, with 16 bases between. CDR3 DNA sequence: TGCGCCAGCAGCTTGATCGGCCCGGGGAATGATAATTCACCCCTCCACTTT. Protein sequence: CASSLIGPGNDNSPLHF.

V and J are TRBV7-9 and TRBJ1-4, with TRBD1 identical over 7 bases. The trim removed 3 bases at V and 5 bases at J, leaving 3 bases unmatched. Germline V gene data show CDR1 as SEHNR and CDR2 as FQNEAQ (reference sequence). The CDR3 runs 14 residues. The CDR3 DNA reads TGTGCCAGCAGCTTCCGGGACAGCAATGAAAAACTGTTTTTT. Its protein is CASSFRDSNEKLFF. Drawing the rest from reference TRBV7-9 and TRBJ1-4, the complete variable domain is DTGVSQNPRHKITKRGQNVTFRCDPISEHNRLYWYRQTLGQGPEFLTYFQNEAQLEKSRLLSDRFSAERPKGSFSTLEIQRTEQGDSAMYLCASSFRDSNEKLFFGSGTQLSVL.

The J gene is TRBJ1-2, the V gene TRBV5-1, with D perhaps matching TRBD1 (6 bases). The V end was cut by 6 bases, the J end by 0 bases, with 12 bases between. This CDR3 has 14 residues. Per germline, CDR1 SGHRS and CDR2 YFSETQ. The CDR3 here is CASTDSSSNYGYTF. The CDR3 DNA reads TGCGCCAGCACGGACAGTTCCTCTAACTATGGCTACACCTTC.

The chain employs TRBV27 and TRBJ2-5; 13 nucleotides align to TRBD2. CDR1 and CDR2 (germline): MNHEY, SMNVEV (reference sequence). This CDR3 spans 15 amino acids. V shed 6 bases and J 2 bases; nucleotides not matched to a gene: 3. The CDR3 loop is CASRTSGGGQETQYF. The CDR3 DNA sequence: TGTGCCAGCAGAACTAGCGGGGGGGGGCAAGAGACCCAGTACTTC.

This chain connects TRBV7-9 to TRBJ1-2, with 7 bases matching TRBD1. The CDR3 has 15 residues. The V segment lost 4 bases and the J segment 6 bases; nucleotides outside the gene matches: 11. The germline gives CDR1 SEHNR, CDR2 FQNEAQ (reference sequence). CDR3 sequence reads: CASSSRQGIPNGYTF. CDR3 coding DNA: TGTGCCAGCAGCTCCAGACAGGGAATCCCCAATGGCTACACCTTC. The full variable domain, its missing parts supplied by reference TRBV7-9 and TRBJ1-2, is DTGVSQNPRHKITKRGQNVTFRCDPISEHNRLYWYRQTLGQGPEFLTYFQNEAQLEKSRLLSDRFSAERPKGSFSTLEIQRTEQGDSAMYLCASSSRQGIPNGYTFGSGTRLTVV.